These 22 T cell receptor beta chains were all obtained from the same sample, sequenced in a study of blood T cell repertoires in COVID-19. Method: immunoSEQ multiplex PCR; TCRdb's copy keeps in-frame clones and lacks some. In the table there are more than 300,000 clones, approximately 90% of which are singletons. Sequenced sample: PBMCs or T cells enriched from blood (not recorded which). The source is a woman aged 40 to 50 who had been exposed to COVID-19.

V usage is TRBV19 and J usage is TRBJ2-1, with 13 nucleotides matching TRBD2. The CDR3 length is 16 residues. Looked up from germline, CDR1 is LNHDA and CDR2 is SQIVND (reference sequence). V dropped 5 bases and J dropped 7; count of bases not matched to a gene: 8. The DNA for the CDR3 is TGTGCCAGTAGTGCCCGGACTAGCGGGAGTAGAAATGAGCAGTTCTTC. It specifies CASSARTSGSRNEQFF.

The chain has TRBV4-2 and TRBJ1-1; 9 nucleotides match TRBD1. The CDR3 loop spans 14 amino acids. After removal of 4 bases from V and 5 bases from J, the junction contained 5 bases not matched to a gene. Germline CDR1 LGHNA, CDR2 YNFKEQ. In DNA, the CDR3 is TGTGCCAGCAGCCCTCGGACAGGGGTGACTGAAGCTTTCTTT. It codes for CASSPRTGVTEAFF.

This clone was seen once. This chain joins TRBV30 and TRBJ1-2; D unresolved. The CDR3 contains 12 residues. Germline V CDR1 and CDR2: GTSNPN, SVGIG (reference sequence). The V end was cut by 2 bases, the J end by 7 bases, with 11 bases between. CDR3 sequence: CAWSPGGTGYTF. The CDR3 region has the DNA TGTGCCTGGAGTCCGGGAGGTACTGGCTACACCTTC. The full variable domain, with the rest looked up from reference TRBV30 and TRBJ1-2, is SQTIHQWPATLVQPVGSPLSLECTVEGTSNPNLYWYRQAAGRGLQLLFYSVGIGQISSEVPQNLSASRPQDRQFILSSKKLLLSDSGFYLCAWSPGGTGYTFGSGTRLTVV.

J is TRBJ2-7 and V is TRBV9, with D perhaps TRBD2 (6 bases). Germline V lookup: CDR1 SGDLS, CDR2 YYNGEE. The V and J ends lost 2 bases and 2 bases respectively, with 11 bases between them. CDR3 size: 14 residues. This CDR3 is CASSVGLGTYEQYF. CDR3 nucleotides: TGTGCCAGCAGCGTGGGACTGGGGACCTACGAGCAGTACTTC.

This clone came up once. The CDR3, as DNA: TGTGCCATCAGTCCGGGACAGACGACCTACGAGCAGTACTTC. As protein: CAISPGQTTYEQYF. The chain employs TRBV10-3 and TRBJ2-7, with 7 bases that match TRBD1. V lost 5 bases and J lost 2; bases outside the gene matches: 6. CDR1 is ENHRY, CDR2 SYGVKD, per germline. The CDR3 spans 14 residues.

This chain uses TRBV11-3 with TRBJ2-2; maybe TRBD2 (5 bases). Trimming stripped 7 bases from V and 5 bases from J, with 11 bases between. The CDR3 runs 13 residues. CDR1 is SGHNT and CDR2 is YENEEA in the germline V gene. The CDR3 DNA reads as TGTGCCAGCACGCGCGGCGGGACCGGGGAGCTGTTTTTT. Translated: CASTRGGTGELFF.

The chain carries TRBV6-5 and TRBJ1-5; TRBD1 aligns across 12 bases. Germline V gene lookup returns CDR1 MNHEY and CDR2 SVGAGI. V lost 2 bases to trimming and J lost 7 bases; unmatched junction nucleotides: 3. The CDR3 has 15 amino acids. The CDR3 bases are TGTGCCAGCAGTTACGGGACAGGGGGCATCCAGCCCCAGCATTTT. It codes for CASSYGTGGIQPQHF.

J is TRBJ1-2 and V is TRBV9, with 9 bases that match TRBD1. The V gene end was trimmed by 2 bases and the J gene end by 2 bases; junction bases not matched to a gene: 10. The CDR3 is made up of 17 amino acids. Germline assignment: CDR1 SGDLS and CDR2 YYNGEE. CDR3 protein: CASSVSGTGRGNYGYTF. DNA of the CDR3: TGTGCCAGCAGCGTCTCTGGGACAGGGAGGGGGAACTATGGCTACACCTTC.

The chain recombines TRBV25-1 with TRBJ1-1, with 8 bases that match TRBD1. Losses at the gene ends were 8 bases for V and 1 base for J; bases not matched to a gene: 3. CDR3 length: 13 amino acids. Germline V gives CDR1 MGHDK, CDR2 SYGVNS. CDR3 in DNA: TGTGCCAGCCGACAGGGGACGAACACTGAAGCTTTCTTT. Translating it yields CASRQGTNTEAFF. Complete variable domain (other parts from reference TRBV25-1 and TRBJ1-1): EADIYQTPRYLVIGTGKKITLECSQTMGHDKMYWYQQDPGMELHLIHYSYGVNSTEKGDLSSESTVSRIRTEHFPLTLESARPSHTSQYLCASRQGTNTEAFFGQGTRLTVV.

The CDR3 here is CSVDSNYGYTF. In nucleotides, the CDR3 is TGCAGCGTTGACTCCAACTATGGCTACACCTTC. The rearrangement joins TRBV29-1 to TRBJ1-2; no definite D call. The V gene lost 3 bases and the J gene lost 2 bases, with 4 bases spanning the gap. The CDR3 is 11 amino acids. Germline V gives CDR1 SQVTM, CDR2 ANQGSEA.

V usage is TRBV12-5 and J usage is TRBJ1-3, with D possibly matching TRBD1 (5 bases). Trimming took 7 bases from V and 7 from J, leaving 17 bases between them. CDR3 length equals 14 residues. Germline loops: CDR1 LGHNT, CDR2 FRNRAP. In DNA, the CDR3 is TGTGCTAGTGTAACAGGACCTATGCAGAACACCATATATTTT. Its translation: CASVTGPMQNTIYF.

The chain recombines TRBV7-3 with TRBJ2-3; perhaps TRBD1 as D (6 bases). The CDR3 extends over 16 amino acids. The germline gives CDR1 SGHTA, CDR2 FQGTGA. Between the trimmed V and J ends, which lost 5 bases and 0 bases, there was a span of 15 bases. The CDR3 DNA follows: TGTGCCAGCAGCCCCGGTAGGGGGTCTAGCACAGATACGCAGTATTTT. It codes for CASSPGRGSSTDTQYF.

V and J are TRBV2 and TRBJ1-6, with D tentatively TRBD1 (6 bases). Trimming took off 1 base at V and 4 bases at J, with 11 bases between the two ends. In germline, CDR1 is SNHLY, CDR2 FYNNEI. This CDR3 comprises 16 residues. The CDR3 coding sequence is TGTGCCAGCAGTGAAGTAGAACAGGGATATAATTCACCCCTCCACTTT. This gives the protein CASSEVEQGYNSPLHF.

V is TRBV12-3 or TRBV12-4 and J is TRBJ1-4; no firm D call. The CDR3 has 11 amino acids. V shed 6 bases and J shed 7 bases, with 6 bases lying between them. The CDR3 spells CASRGPEKLFF. CDR3 bases: TGTGCCAGCAGGGGCCCTGAAAAACTGTTTTTT.

The J gene is TRBJ1-1, the V gene TRBV30, with D unresolved. Germline CDR1 reads GTSNPN; CDR2 reads SVGIG (reference sequence). Trimming removed 4 bases at V and 2 bases at J, with 11 bases between. This CDR3 is 13 amino acids long. CDR3 DNA sequence: TGTGCCTGGATGTGGCGGCAAAACACTGAAGCTTTCTTT. Its translation: CAWMWRQNTEAFF.

The chain combines TRBV4-3 with TRBJ1-2; possibly TRBD1 for D (6 bases). The V end was cut by 0 bases, the J end by 4 bases, with 15 bases between. The germline gives CDR1 LGHNA, CDR2 YSLEER. The CDR3 is 16 amino acids. This CDR3 is CASSQEVGVTGYGYTF. In DNA, the CDR3 is TGCGCCAGCAGCCAAGAGGTCGGGGTGACAGGCTATGGCTACACCTTC.

The chain uses TRBV27 and TRBJ1-1; D possibly corresponds to TRBD1 (5 bases). Germline V lookup: CDR1 MNHEY, CDR2 SMNVEV (reference sequence). Trimming removed 1 base at V and 2 bases at J, with 11 bases between. This CDR3 is built from 15 residues. The CDR3 DNA is TGTGCCAGCAGTTTATATCCAGGGTACAACACTGAAGCTTTCTTT. Its protein is CASSLYPGYNTEAFF.

The chain links TRBV9 to TRBJ1-1; tentatively, D is TRBD1 (6 bases). The germline CDR1 and CDR2 sequences are SGDLS and YYNGEE. V lost 0 bases and J 2 bases, leaving 17 bases between the germline ends. The CDR3 sequence is 17 residues long. For the CDR3, the DNA is TGTGCCAGCAGCGTAGGGGTACAGGGACGCCTAAACACTGAAGCTTTCTTT. It specifies CASSVGVQGRLNTEAFF.

The chain carries TRBV29-1 and TRBJ2-7; 11 nucleotides match TRBD2. The CDR3 loop spans 15 amino acids. Per germline, CDR1 SQVTM and CDR2 ANQGSEA. Trimming at V came to 6 bases and at J to 5 bases, leaving 12 bases not matched to a gene. This CDR3 reads CSVNIAGGPGHEQYF. CDR3 nucleotide sequence: TGCAGCGTGAACATAGCGGGAGGGCCAGGTCACGAGCAGTACTTC.

The chain recombines TRBV6-1 with TRBJ2-1, with TRBD2 identical over 10 bases. The CDR3 extends over 16 amino acids. The V gene end was trimmed by 4 bases and the J gene end by 8 bases; junction bases not matched to a gene: 11. Germline CDR1 reads MNHNS; CDR2 reads SASEGT. CDR3 sequence (DNA): TGTGCCAGCAGTGCCCTAGTAGCGGGAGGCGGGGATGAGCAGTTCTTC. This encodes CASSALVAGGGDEQFF.

The chain employs TRBV11-3 and TRBJ2-1; 12 nucleotides match TRBD2. V shed 1 base and J 10 bases; nucleotides not matched to a gene: 11. The CDR3 has 17 amino acids. Per germline, CDR1 SGHNT and CDR2 YENEEA. The CDR3 region is CASSLVLAGGPIREQFF. CDR3 sequence (DNA): TGTGCCAGCAGCTTAGTTCTAGCGGGAGGGCCGATACGGGAGCAGTTCTTC.

V gene TRBV2 combines with J gene TRBJ2-4; 9 nucleotides line up with TRBD1. V lost 4 bases to trimming and J lost 2 bases; unmatched junction nucleotides: 6. Per germline, CDR1 SNHLY and CDR2 FYNNEI. The length of the CDR3 is 16 residues. CDR3 bases: TGTGCCAGCAGTGCAGGGACAGGGAATACCAAAAACATTCAGTACTTC. It translates to CASSAGTGNTKNIQYF.